This record covers a single TCR beta chain. Its antigen is currently unknown. Sequencing was performed with immunoSEQ multiplex PCR; in TCRdb, only in-frame clones are kept and a portion is missing. The sample has approximately 99,000 clones, 89% seen once. This sample is drawn from a study of PD-1 blockade in classical Hodgkin lymphoma. Findings and limits, study-wide: For complete responders, baseline diversity was comparable to that of newly diagnosed patients. No one has yet defined what causes the repertoire differences, which may be disease activity or prior therapy.

The germline gives CDR1 MNHEY, CDR2 SMNVEV (reference sequence). The germline V and J ends were trimmed by 6 bases and 0 bases, with 12 bases remaining between them. The CDR3 is 15 residues long. Every patient relapsed after autologous stem cell transplantation, and brentuximab vedotin exposure varied. Reported best responses ranged across complete response, partial response or progressive disease. This rearrangement joins TRBV27 to TRBJ2-1, with D tentatively TRBD2 (6 bases). Sample: peripheral blood mononuclear cells (PBMCs), taken before the second cycle of nivolumab. The TCR comes from a human donor with classical Hodgkin lymphoma. The CDR3 reads CASSGLPSSYNEQFF. The CDR3 DNA follows: TGTGCCAGCAGCGGACTACCGAGCTCCTACAATGAGCAGTTCTTC.